The 26 T cell receptor beta chains below come from one sample, sequenced in a study of blood T cells in healthy people across ages. Primers used in a second PCR of about 6 to 12 cycles were a sample-barcoded 5' primer and a J-beta primer mix. TCRdb re-called the 5' RACE reads through MiXCR, storing one row per CDR3 protein. Of 1,500,000 or so distinct CDR3 sequences in the sample, approximately 39% were seen once. Sequenced material: blood. The origin of the receptors is a woman between 18 and 30 years old in good health.

The J gene is TRBJ1-1, the V gene TRBV30; no firm D call. Deletions cut 3 bases from V and 3 bases from J, with 11 bases between. Germline CDR1 reads GTSNPN; CDR2 reads SVGIG (reference sequence). The CDR3 runs to 13 residues. DNA for the CDR3: TGTGCCTGGAGGTTCGGTTTTTACACTGAAGCTTTCTTT. This sequence encodes CAWRFGFYTEAFF.

The gene calls are TRBV25-1 and TRBJ1-2; TRBD1 agrees at 11 bases. Trimming cost V 1 base and J 6 bases; bases outside gene matches: 1. Germline CDR1 reads MGHDK; CDR2 reads SYGVNS. The CDR3 is 14 residues long. The CDR3 reads CASSEWTGGHGYTF. The DNA of the CDR3 is TGTGCCAGCAGTGAATGGACAGGGGGCCATGGCTACACCTTC.

The genes are TRBV7-9 and TRBJ1-1; possible D gene TRBD1, 5 bases. The germline V gene encodes CDR1 SEHNR and CDR2 FQNEAQ (reference sequence). CDR3 length: 13 amino acids. The V and J ends lost 3 bases and 11 bases respectively, with 16 bases between them. In DNA, the CDR3 is TGTGCCAGCAGCTTCTCAGGGAGGATAATGGCTTTCTTT. It translates to CASSFSGRIMAFF. The full variable domain, in which reference TRBV7-9 and TRBJ1-1 provide the parts outside the CDR3, is DTGVSQNPRHKITKRGQNVTFRCDPISEHNRLYWYRQTLGQGPEFLTYFQNEAQLEKSRLLSDRFSAERPKGSFSTLEIQRTEQGDSAMYLCASSFSGRIMAFFGQGTRLTVV.

This clonotype showed up just a few times. The rearrangement uses TRBV6-2 or TRBV6-3 and TRBJ2-5; D unclear. The germline CDR1 and CDR2 sequences are MNHEY and SVGEGT. CDR3 length equals 11 residues. The V end lost 7 bases, the J end lost 8 bases, and 11 bases lay between the germline ends. CDR3 loop: CASKGSVTQYF. CDR3 DNA sequence: TGTGCCAGCAAAGGTTCGGTTACCCAGTACTTC.

V usage is TRBV6-6 and J usage is TRBJ2-1; D may match TRBD1 or TRBD2 (6 bases each). The V and J ends lost 5 bases and 5 bases respectively, with 16 bases between them. Germline CDR1 MNHNY, CDR2 SVGAGI (reference sequence). This CDR3 region has 15 residues. CDR3 in DNA: TGTGCCAGCAGTCCGAGGGCAGGGGAGGACAATGAGCAGTTCTTC. Protein sequence: CASSPRAGEDNEQFF.

This clonotype occurred a few times. For the CDR3, the DNA is TGTGCCAGCAGTGTTGGCAGGGAAGGCTATGGCTACACCTTC. Translation gives CASSVGREGYGYTF. This sequence joins TRBV12-3 or TRBV12-4 and TRBJ1-2; D may be TRBD1 (5 bases). The CDR3 totals 14 residues. V was trimmed by 5 bases and J by 4 bases, leaving 14 bases between them.

This clonotype occurred a few times. The rearrangement uses TRBV5-6 and TRBJ1-2, with D tentatively TRBD1 (5 bases). The CDR3 extends over 14 amino acids. Trimming shortened V by 4 bases and J by 6 bases, and 16 bases separated the two germline ends. Germline assignment: CDR1 SGHDT and CDR2 YYEEEE. The CDR3 loop is CASSPRHGTDGYTF. Written as DNA, the CDR3 is TGTGCCAGCAGCCCCAGACACGGGACGGATGGCTACACCTTC.

This clonotype occurred a few times. The chain carries TRBV9 and TRBJ1-4; the match to TRBD1 covers 7 bases. The CDR3 length is 15 residues. V lost 4 bases to trimming and J lost 7 bases; unmatched junction nucleotides: 10. Germline V gene sequence: CDR1 SGDLS, CDR2 YYNGEE. CDR3 sequence (DNA): TGTGCCAGCAGCCCCGAGGGTGCAGGGGGTGAAAAACTGTTTTTT. Translated, it gives CASSPEGAGGEKLFF.

The chain joins TRBV7-2 to TRBJ2-5, with D perhaps matching TRBD1 (5 bases). Between the trimmed V and J ends, which lost 6 bases and 11 bases, there was a span of 19 bases. Germline loops: CDR1 SGHTA, CDR2 FQGNSA. This CDR3 spans 13 amino acids. CDR3 residues: CASRSSAGNEQYF. Here the CDR3 DNA reads TGTGCCAGCAGATCATCGGCAGGGAATGAGCAGTACTTC.

In this sample, this clonotype turned up a few times. The V call is TRBV5-1, the J call TRBJ2-1, with 10 nucleotides matching TRBD1. The J call could be wrong; TRBJ2-7 is a better fit for the DNA end. Germline values: CDR1 SGHRS, CDR2 YFSETQ. CDR3 length equals 14 residues. The CDR3 loop is CASSGTGAYNEQYF. The CDR3 bases are TGCGCCAGCTCCGGGACAGGGGCCTACAATGAGCAGTACTTC.

The chain carries TRBV6-1 and TRBJ1-4; D gene ambiguous. This CDR3 has 15 residues. Trimming stripped 7 bases from V and 7 bases from J, with 19 bases between. Germline CDR1 reads MNHNS; CDR2 reads SASEGT. As DNA, the CDR3 is TGTGCCAGCACCGCTGGACGCGGCGGGATTGAAAAACTGTTTTTT. Protein sequence: CASTAGRGGIEKLFF.

The rearrangement uses TRBV7-2 and TRBJ2-7; 7 bases map to TRBD2. The CDR3 length is 15 residues. Germline V CDR1 and CDR2: SGHTA, FQGNSA. The V and J ends lost 0 bases and 7 bases, in that order; junction bases with no gene match: 9. The CDR3 nucleotides read TGTGCCAGCAGCTTAGCTCGCGGGAGAGGGAATGAGCAGTACTTC. This translates into CASSLARGRGNEQYF.

The chain is built from TRBV3-1 and TRBJ1-2; D possibly corresponds to TRBD1 (6 bases). The CDR3 length is 16 residues. In germline, CDR1 is LGHDT, CDR2 YNNKEL (reference sequence). Trimming shortened V by 0 bases and J by 4 bases, and 15 bases separated the two germline ends. CDR3 sequence reads: CASSQDYQGHSYGYTF. The CDR3 DNA sequence: TGTGCCAGCAGCCAAGATTACCAGGGGCACTCCTATGGCTACACCTTC.

This clonotype occurred a few times. V usage is TRBV20-1 and J usage is TRBJ2-1, with D uncertain. The CDR3 extends over 12 amino acids. CDR1 and CDR2 from the germline V gene are DFQATT and SNEGSKA (reference sequence). V lost 3 bases and J 5 bases, leaving 8 bases between the germline ends. The CDR3 is CSASGDNNEQFF. The CDR3 DNA is TGCAGTGCTAGCGGAGACAACAATGAGCAGTTCTTC.

This clonotype was observed a few times. V usage is TRBV20-1 and J usage is TRBJ1-5, with TRBD1 matching over 8 bases. The CDR3 totals 14 residues. The germline V gene has CDR1 DFQATT and CDR2 SNEGSKA (reference sequence). V lost 5 bases, J lost 1 base, and 4 bases stayed unmatched. Here the CDR3 DNA reads TGCAGTGCTTCGACAGGGGTGAGCAATCAGCCCCAGCATTTT. Translation gives CSASTGVSNQPQHF.

The genes are TRBV5-4 and TRBJ1-2, with D unresolved. Trimming removed 7 bases at V and 4 bases at J, with 14 bases between. This CDR3 comprises 13 residues. From germline, CDR1 is SGHNT and CDR2 YYREEE (reference sequence). In DNA form, the CDR3 reads TGTGCCAGCCACAACAAGGGTCCCTATGGCTACACCTTC. This sequence encodes CASHNKGPYGYTF.

The genes are TRBV3-1 and TRBJ1-2; maybe TRBD1 (6 bases). The germline CDR1 and CDR2 sequences are LGHDT and YNNKEL (reference sequence). V was cut by 1 base and J by 8 bases, with 14 bases left in between. The length of the CDR3 is 14 residues. CDR3 sequence reads: CASSQVGGLPGYTF. The CDR3 DNA follows: TGTGCCAGCAGCCAAGTTGGGGGCTTGCCCGGCTACACCTTC.

The chain joins TRBV6-6 to TRBJ1-1; D might be TRBD1 (5 bases). The CDR3 covers 15 residues. From germline, CDR1 is MNHNY and CDR2 SVGAGI (reference sequence). V was pared by 7 bases and J by 1 base, with 16 bases between. Written as DNA, the CDR3 is TGTGCCAGCATCCACAGGTCAGGACAGAACACTGAAGCTTTCTTT. Translation: CASIHRSGQNTEAFF.

This clonotype showed up just a few times. The chain recombines TRBV7-2 with TRBJ2-3, with 14 positions matching TRBD2. The CDR3 loop spans 17 amino acids. Trimming cost V 5 bases and J 0 bases; bases outside gene matches: 4. The germline V gene has CDR1 SGHTA and CDR2 FQGNSA. The CDR3 sequence: CASSQRTSGRSTDTQYF. The CDR3 bases are TGTGCCAGCAGCCAACGGACTAGCGGGAGGAGCACAGATACGCAGTATTTT.

At least ten counts were recorded for this clonotype. This chain uses TRBV25-1 with TRBJ2-7; perhaps D is TRBD1 or TRBD2 (5 bases each). Germline CDR1 MGHDK, CDR2 SYGVNS. There are 14 residues in the CDR3. The germline V and J ends were trimmed by 6 bases and 1 base, with 13 bases remaining between them. CDR3 region: CASSEGSLSYEQYF. CDR3 DNA: TGTGCCAGCAGCGAGGGGAGTTTGTCCTACGAGCAGTACTTC.

The chain combines TRBV20-1 with TRBJ2-4, with 8 nucleotides matching TRBD1. V lost 6 bases and J lost 1; bases outside the gene matches: 14. The CDR3 contains 17 residues. CDR1 DFQATT and CDR2 SNEGSKA come from the germline V gene (reference sequence). The CDR3 is CSAPDRGAARAKNIQYF. CDR3 DNA: TGCAGTGCGCCCGACAGGGGCGCTGCACGGGCCAAAAACATTCAGTACTTC.

For the CDR3, the DNA is TGTGCCAGCAGCCATGGCAGGGCGCGTCAGCCCCAGCATTTT. Its translation is CASSHGRARQPQHF. The rearrangement joins TRBV13 to TRBJ1-5; perhaps TRBD1 as D (5 bases). Germline assignment: CDR1 PRHDT and CDR2 FYEKMQ (reference sequence). The CDR3 runs 14 residues. Trimming removed 5 bases from V and 6 bases from J, with 14 bases in between.

This clonotype was seen a handful of times. This sequence joins TRBV5-6 and TRBJ1-5; D is unresolved. The CDR3 is 15 amino acids. The ends were cut back, 0 bases at V and 0 bases at J, with 7 bases in the middle. Germline V CDR1 and CDR2: SGHDT, YYEEEE. The CDR3 sequence: CASSLAGDSNQPQHF. The CDR3 nucleotides are TGTGCCAGCAGCTTGGCCGGGGATAGCAATCAGCCCCAGCATTTT.

Concerning this clonotype: At one end, the junction sequence differs from germline, possibly due to a read error. The chain links TRBV4-3 to TRBJ2-7; the D is unclear. This CDR3 has 15 amino acids. Germline loops: CDR1 LGHNA, CDR2 YSLEER. The CDR3 reads CASSQEAQSSYGQYF. The DNA of the CDR3 is TGCGCCAGCAGCCAAGAGGCACAGAGCTCCTACGGGCAGTACTTC.

The chain recombines TRBV7-2 with TRBJ2-7; possible D gene TRBD1, 5 bases. Germline V gene data show CDR1 as SGHTA and CDR2 as FQGNSA. The V and J ends lost 5 bases and 0 bases respectively, with 11 bases between them. The CDR3 runs to 14 residues. The CDR3, as DNA: TGTGCCAGCAGCCCACAGGCACACTCCTACGAGCAGTACTTC. Encoded protein: CASSPQAHSYEQYF.

The V and J genes are TRBV29-1 and TRBJ1-2; D perhaps matches TRBD1 (6 bases). This CDR3 spans 11 amino acids. Deletions cut 7 bases from V and 6 bases from J, with 12 bases between. Germline V CDR1 and CDR2: SQVTM, ANQGSEA. The CDR3 reads CSGGTRDGYTF. The DNA of the CDR3 is TGCAGCGGGGGGACAAGAGATGGCTACACCTTC.